A single sample is the source of the 4 T cell receptor beta chains below, sequenced in a study of T cell responses to AZD1222 COVID-19 vaccine. Assay: immunoSEQ multiplex PCR; the TCRdb copy retains only in-frame clones and omits some. The repertoire includes about 110,000 clones, about 87% of them detected once, and roughly 1.6% sits in the top ten. Sequenced material: peripheral blood, taken on day 0 of AZD1222 vaccination. Receptors were obtained from an adult in good health.

The chain has TRBV16 and TRBJ1-2; D is undetermined. Trimming left V 0 bases short and J 1 base short, with 6 bases between. CDR3 size: 14 residues. Germline-derived CDR1 and CDR2 are KGHSY and FQNENV. The chain's CDR3 is CASSQSGDNYGYTF. The CDR3 DNA reads as TGTGCCAGCAGCCAATCGGGAGATAACTATGGCTACACCTTC. Full variable domain (outside the CDR3, taken from reference TRBV16 and TRBJ1-2): GEEVAQTPKHLVRGEGQKAKLYCAPIKGHSYVFWYQQVLKNEFKFLISFQNENVFDETGMPKERFSAKCLPNSPCSLEIQATKLEDSAVYFCASSQSGDNYGYTFGSGTRLTVV.

The CDR3 region has the DNA TGCAGTGCTAGTCCGGAGCGGGGGGTCGGGGCAGATACGCAGTATTTT. It encodes CSASPERGVGADTQYF. The chain has TRBV20-1 and TRBJ2-3; 9 bases map to TRBD2. V lost 3 bases to trimming and J lost 4 bases; unmatched junction nucleotides: 11. Germline CDR1 is DFQATT and CDR2 is SNEGSKA (reference sequence). This CDR3 has 16 amino acids.

The chain uses TRBV2 and TRBJ1-2, with a tentative D call TRBD1 (5 bases). The CDR3 length is 13 residues. V shed 4 bases and J shed 4 bases, with 10 bases lying between them. Germline V gene sequence: CDR1 SNHLY, CDR2 FYNNEI. Here the CDR3 DNA reads TGTGCCAGCAGTGGACAGCCGCCCTATGGCTACACCTTC. Its protein product is CASSGQPPYGYTF.

The chain's CDR3 is CASSGASGQGNGYTF. The CDR3 DNA is TGCGCCAGCAGCGGGGCGTCGGGACAGGGGAATGGCTACACCTTC. This chain links TRBV5-1 with TRBJ1-2; 10 bases line up with TRBD1. The trim removed 4 bases at V and 6 bases at J, leaving 9 bases unmatched. Germline V gene data show CDR1 as SGHRS and CDR2 as YFSETQ. The CDR3 is 15 amino acids.